This TCR beta chain was observed in a study of blood T cell repertoires in COVID-19. As for the study in general: Sample material is recorded as cDNA or gDNA derived from T cells, B-cell-depleted T cells, or PBMCs.

Followed over time, Seattle patients had been enrolled while infection was active. From germline, CDR1 is MNHEY and CDR2 SVGAGI. The CDR3 consists of 14 residues. Trimming took 6 bases from V and 7 from J; bases not matched to a gene: 9. Methods used by the authors: Reference gene primers were amplified, and this amplification served to estimate nucleated cell counts. Method: immunoSEQ multiplex PCR; TCRdb's copy keeps in-frame clones and lacks some. The V and J calls and clone size come from that table; D and trimming were worked out from the DNA. The sample lists 250,000 to 300,000 clones; approximately 87% were seen once.

The chain joins TRBV6-5 to TRBJ1-5; TRBD1 aligns across 7 bases. The source is a woman aged 25 to 39 with COVID-19, enrolled during active disease. The sequencing sample was made of peripheral blood. For the CDR3, the DNA is TGTGCCAGCAGGGTGAGAGGGGGCGAACAGCCCCAGCATTTT. Residues: CASRVRGGEQPQHF.